The 27 T cell receptor beta chains reported below all come from one sample, sequenced in a study of OX40 agonist ivuxolimab in advanced cancers. The method was immunoSEQ multiplex PCR; TCRdb's version includes in-frame clones alone and lacks a portion of them. The table has about 110,000 clones, approximately 89% seen once. The input for sequencing was CD4+ or CD8+ T cells sorted from blood, taken in a trial of the OX40 agonist ivuxolimab. These receptors were obtained from an adult with an advanced solid tumor such as melanoma, head and neck, liver or kidney cancer.

The chain combines TRBV6-5 with TRBJ1-5; D uncertain. This CDR3 region has 15 residues. Germline V CDR1 and CDR2: MNHEY, SVGAGI. V lost 0 bases and J 4 bases, leaving 10 bases between the germline ends. CDR3 sequence reads: CASSYSYLSNQPQHF. CDR3 in DNA: TGTGCCAGCAGTTACTCTTACCTGTCTAATCAGCCCCAGCATTTT.

The chain recombines TRBV5-4 with TRBJ2-1; 8 bases agree with TRBD2. The CDR3 sequence is 16 residues long. V shed 0 bases and J 4 bases; nucleotides not matched to a gene: 6. CDR1 and CDR2 (germline): SGHNT, YYREEE (reference sequence). The CDR3 nucleotides are TGTGCCAGCAGCTTGGTGCCGGCTAGCGGGTACAATGAGCAGTTCTTC. It codes for CASSLVPASGYNEQFF.

Only a few counts were recorded for this clone. The rearrangement links TRBV28 to TRBJ1-3, with TRBD1 as a possible D gene (5 bases). V lost 7 bases and J 3 bases, leaving 16 bases between the germline ends. The CDR3 is 15 amino acids. Germline CDR1 and CDR2: MDHEN and SYDVKM. The CDR3: CASNTGGGFGNTIYF. Here the CDR3 DNA reads TGTGCCAGCAATACGGGGGGAGGGTTTGGAAACACCATATATTTT.

The V and J genes are TRBV28 and TRBJ1-1; no reliable D call. The CDR3 contains 15 residues. CDR1 is MDHEN and CDR2 is SYDVKM in the germline V gene. Trimming pared 1 base from V and 1 base from J, leaving 10 bases between. CDR3 region: CASSLLRGTNTEAFF. Here the CDR3 DNA reads TGTGCCAGCAGTTTATTGCGGGGTACGAACACTGAAGCTTTCTTT.

This clone came up a few times. The chain recombines TRBV4-2 with TRBJ1-2, with D hard to call. The CDR3 spans 16 residues. The V end lost 0 bases, the J end lost 1 base, and 12 bases lay between the germline ends. CDR1 LGHNA and CDR2 YNFKEQ come from the germline V gene. CDR3 loop: CASSQERARDNYGYTF. The CDR3 nucleotides read TGTGCCAGCAGCCAAGAGCGGGCAAGGGATAACTATGGCTACACCTTC.

V is TRBV6-5 and J is TRBJ2-1; unclear D gene. Per germline, CDR1 MNHEY and CDR2 SVGAGI. Between the trimmed V and J ends, which lost 6 bases and 10 bases, there was a span of 13 bases. The CDR3 is made up of 12 amino acids. Here the CDR3 reads CASSPYPGEQFF. Written as DNA, the CDR3 is TGTGCCAGCAGCCCGTACCCCGGAGAGCAGTTCTTC.

As to this clone: Compared with germline, one end of the junction differs, possibly owing to a read error. V and J are TRBV6-5 and TRBJ2-7; no reliable D call. The germline CDR1 and CDR2 sequences are MNHEY and SVGAGI. This CDR3 comprises 11 residues. The DNA for the CDR3 is TGTGCCAGCAGTGACTCATACGAGCAGTACTTC. Translation: CASSDSYEQYF.

The J gene is TRBJ2-3, the V gene TRBV7-2; no firm D call. Trimming pared 1 base from V and 3 bases from J, leaving 11 bases between. CDR1 and CDR2 from the germline V gene are SGHTA and FQGNSA. This CDR3 is built from 15 residues. This chain's CDR3 is CASSLVLHSTDTQYF. CDR3 DNA: TGTGCCAGCAGCTTAGTTCTGCATTCGACAGATACGCAGTATTTT. Looking up the rest from reference TRBV7-2 and TRBJ2-3 gives the full variable domain: GAGVSQSPSNKVTEKGKDVELRCDPISGHTALYWYRQSLGQGLEFLIYFQGNSAPDKSGLPSDRFSAERTGGSVSTLTIQRTQQEDSAVYLCASSLVLHSTDTQYFGPGTRLTVL.

This rearrangement joins TRBV9 to TRBJ1-1; a weak D match, TRBD1 (5 bases). CDR1 and CDR2 (germline): SGDLS, YYNGEE. V lost 4 bases and J 3 bases, leaving 13 bases between the germline ends. CDR3 length: 14 residues. The CDR3 DNA is TGTGCCAGCAGCCCGGGGGGGGGTGACACTGAAGCTTTCTTT. It specifies CASSPGGGDTEAFF. Filled out from reference TRBV9 and TRBJ1-1, the complete variable domain reads DSGVTQTPKHLITATGQRVTLRCSPRSGDLSVYWYQQSLDQGLQFLIQYYNGEERAKGNILERFSAQQFPDLHSELNLSSLELGDSALYFCASSPGGGDTEAFFGQGTRLTVV.

The V gene is TRBV6-5, the J gene TRBJ2-7, with D uncertain. Germline lookup yields CDR1 MNHEY and CDR2 SVGAGI. The CDR3 covers 15 residues. V lost 6 bases to trimming and J lost 0 bases, with 15 bases between them. CDR3 nucleotides: TGTGCCAGCAGCCTAACAGAAGGTACCTCCTACGAGCAGTACTTC. Its protein is CASSLTEGTSYEQYF.

This clone was seen a single time. This chain uses TRBV7-9 with TRBJ1-2; the match to TRBD1 covers 7 bases. This CDR3 is 15 amino acids long. Germline CDR1 and CDR2: SEHNR and FQNEAQ (reference sequence). Trimming cost V 5 bases and J 8 bases; bases outside gene matches: 14. In DNA form, the CDR3 reads TGTGCCAGCAGCCTGTGGGGAGACAGGGATAACGGCTACACCTTC. This sequence encodes CASSLWGDRDNGYTF.

The gene calls are TRBV4-1 and TRBJ2-1; 7 positions agree with TRBD2. From germline, CDR1 is MGHRA and CDR2 YSYEKL. V dropped 4 bases and J dropped 3; count of bases not matched to a gene: 9. This CDR3 has 16 residues. CDR3 in amino acids: CASSLVRLAVYNEQFF. The DNA of the CDR3 is TGCGCCAGCAGCCTTGTCCGACTAGCAGTCTACAATGAGCAGTTCTTC.

The J gene is TRBJ2-1, the V gene TRBV11-3; TRBD1 aligns across 8 bases. With 5 bases clipped from V and 2 bases from J, the junction kept 8 bases outside the gene matches. Germline V gives CDR1 SGHNT, CDR2 YENEEA. The length of the CDR3 is 16 residues. The CDR3 protein is CASSPTRTGPYNEQFF. The CDR3 bases are TGTGCCAGCAGCCCAACCAGGACAGGGCCCTACAATGAGCAGTTCTTC.

This rearrangement joins TRBV28 to TRBJ1-2; no firm D call. Per germline, CDR1 MDHEN and CDR2 SYDVKM. This CDR3 comprises 14 residues. V was pared by 5 bases and J by 8 bases, with 18 bases between. The CDR3 coding sequence is TGTGCCAGCAGTCCGACCGGACCCCCCATAGGCTACACCTTC. This sequence encodes CASSPTGPPIGYTF.

The chain is built from TRBV4-3 and TRBJ2-5; D could derive from TRBD1 or TRBD2 (5 bases each). The V gene's germline CDR1 is LGHNA and CDR2 YSLEER. This CDR3 is 18 amino acids long. With 0 bases removed from V and 3 bases from J, the gap between germline ends came to 20 bases. In DNA, the CDR3 is TGCGCCAGCAGCCAAGAGAGGTTGGGGGAGAGCCCGAAAGAGACCCAGTACTTC. Translated, it gives CASSQERLGESPKETQYF.

The rearrangement uses TRBV27 and TRBJ1-1; the D gene is possibly TRBD1 (5 bases). CDR3 length equals 15 residues. V was cut by 2 bases and J by 0 bases, with 10 bases left in between. Germline V lookup: CDR1 MNHEY, CDR2 SMNVEV (reference sequence). The CDR3 sequence is CASSLNGGLNTEAFF. DNA of the CDR3: TGTGCCAGCAGTTTAAACGGGGGACTGAACACTGAAGCTTTCTTT.

The chain combines TRBV10-1 with TRBJ2-3; D perhaps matches TRBD1 (6 bases). V lost 7 bases to trimming and J lost 0 bases, with 8 bases between them. CDR3 length: 13 residues. Per germline, CDR1 WNHNN and CDR2 SYGVQD (reference sequence). The CDR3 is CASNGQSTDTQYF. CDR3 nucleotide sequence: TGCGCCAGCAACGGACAGAGCACAGATACGCAGTATTTT.

The rearrangement joins TRBV18 to TRBJ2-3; 7 bases align to TRBD2. The germline V gene has CDR1 KGHSH and CDR2 LQKENI. V lost 4 bases to trimming and J lost 4 bases; unmatched junction nucleotides: 17. This CDR3 is 18 amino acids long. The CDR3 spells CASSRRLAGDLGPDTQYF. The CDR3, as DNA: TGTGCCAGCTCACGGCGTTTGGCGGGAGACTTAGGGCCAGATACGCAGTATTTT.

The V call is TRBV9, the J call TRBJ1-4; possible D gene TRBD1, 6 bases. The V gene's germline CDR1 is SGDLS and CDR2 YYNGEE. The CDR3 sequence is 17 residues long. Trimming took off 1 base at V and 0 bases at J, with 13 bases between the two ends. The CDR3 loop reads CASSVSWTVATNEKLFF. Written as DNA, the CDR3 is TGTGCCAGCAGCGTATCCTGGACAGTCGCAACTAATGAAAAACTGTTTTTT.

The rearrangement uses TRBV28 and TRBJ2-7; no firm D call. The CDR3 is 13 residues long. Germline values: CDR1 MDHEN, CDR2 SYDVKM. V gave up 5 bases and J gave up 3 bases, with 11 bases separating them. The CDR3 DNA follows: TGTGCCAGCAGTCCCCCCTACTACTACGAGCAGTACTTC. Protein product: CASSPPYYYEQYF.

The rearrangement uses TRBV7-9 and TRBJ1-1; the D is unclear. With 4 bases removed from V and 3 bases from J, the gap between germline ends came to 15 bases. The CDR3 contains 15 residues. The germline CDR1 and CDR2 sequences are SEHNR and FQNEAQ (reference sequence). The CDR3 coding sequence is TGTGCCAGCAGCTCCAGGACGGCGGGTGACACTGAAGCTTTCTTT. This gives the protein CASSSRTAGDTEAFF. Based on the CDR3 plus reference TRBV7-9 and TRBJ1-1, the full variable domain is DTGVSQNPRHKITKRGQNVTFRCDPISEHNRLYWYRQTLGQGPEFLTYFQNEAQLEKSRLLSDRFSAERPKGSFSTLEIQRTEQGDSAMYLCASSSRTAGDTEAFFGQGTRLTVV.

The gene calls are TRBV28 and TRBJ1-2; 9 bases are shared with TRBD1. After removal of 6 bases from V and 2 bases from J, the junction contained 10 bases not matched to a gene. CDR1 is MDHEN, CDR2 SYDVKM, per germline. The CDR3 has 16 residues. The CDR3 loop reads CASSQGGTGRNYGYTF. The CDR3 DNA follows: TGTGCCAGCAGCCAAGGAGGGACAGGGCGGAACTATGGCTACACCTTC.

The chain couples TRBV19 to TRBJ2-1; D gene ambiguous. V was cut by 3 bases and J by 0 bases, with 12 bases left in between. Germline CDR1 reads LNHDA; CDR2 reads SQIVND (reference sequence). This CDR3 has 16 amino acids. DNA of the CDR3: TGTGCCAGTAGTATCGATATTCCGAGCTCCTACAATGAGCAGTTCTTC. Protein product: CASSIDIPSSYNEQFF.

This chain joins TRBV7-2 and TRBJ2-3, with D tentatively TRBD1 (5 bases). Per the germline V gene, CDR1 is SGHTA and CDR2 is FQGNSA. The CDR3 consists of 16 residues. Deletions cut 1 base from V and 2 bases from J, with 13 bases between. Here the CDR3 reads CASSLVSAGSTDTQYF. The CDR3 DNA reads TGTGCCAGCAGCTTAGTTTCTGCAGGGTCCACAGATACGCAGTATTTT.

The chain recombines TRBV7-9 with TRBJ1-2, with TRBD1 matching 7 bases. CDR3 length: 14 residues. V dropped 1 base and J dropped 8; count of bases not matched to a gene: 7. Looked up from germline, CDR1 is SEHNR and CDR2 is FQNEAQ (reference sequence). The CDR3 is CASSLEGTEEGYTF. The CDR3 nucleotides read TGTGCCAGCAGCTTAGAGGGGACAGAAGAAGGCTACACCTTC.

The count of this clone is one. The J gene is TRBJ1-6, the V gene TRBV7-9, with unresolved D. CDR3 size: 15 residues. Looked up from germline, CDR1 is SEHNR and CDR2 is FQNEAQ (reference sequence). The V end lost 5 bases, the J end lost 9 bases, and 17 bases lay between the germline ends. This CDR3 is CASSERPELGSPLHF. The CDR3 DNA sequence: TGTGCCAGCAGCGAACGACCGGAACTCGGTTCACCCCTCCACTTT.

This chain's CDR3 is CASSIFQGSYNEQFF. CDR3 coding DNA: TGTGCCAGTAGTATATTCCAGGGAAGCTACAATGAGCAGTTCTTC. The chain couples TRBV19 to TRBJ2-1, with D maybe TRBD1 (5 bases). The V gene lost 2 bases and the J gene lost 3 bases, with 11 bases spanning the gap. CDR1 LNHDA and CDR2 SQIVND come from the germline V gene (reference sequence). The CDR3 sequence is 15 residues long.